The rows below give T cell receptor beta chains drawn from one sample of a study of cytomegalovirus exposure and HLA in healthy donors. Some clones are missing from TCRdb's copy, which holds only in-frame ones; the method was immunoSEQ multiplex PCR. The sample includes some 160,000 clones, around four fifths seen only once; the top ten take 1.3% to 1.5%. Input material: PBMCs. The receptors derive from a young woman in good health and CMV-seronegative. Both conserved end residues are part of each CDR3. A D gene is named only where the DNA matches it firmly. Clone size is not always given. Where it is, it says once, few, many or a class for expanded clones.

D: TRBD1
J: TRBJ2-7
V: TRBV2
size: NA
CDR3: CASRWDRASYEQYF
DNA: TGTGCCAGCAGGTGGGACAGGGCGTCCTACGAGCAGTACTTC

D: NA
J: TRBJ2-7
V: TRBV7-8
size: NA
CDR3: CSSKQRPAYEQYF
DNA: TGTTCTAGCAAGCAGAGGCCGGCATACGAGCAGTACTTC

D: NA
J: TRBJ2-2
V: TRBV27
size: NA
CDR3: CASRGLGAVGTGELFF
DNA: TGTGCCAGCAGAGGGCTTGGGGCTGTAGGAACCGGGGAGCTGTTTTTT

D: TRBD2
J: TRBJ2-1
V: TRBV4-1
size: NA
CDR3: CASSYGGRGEQFF
DNA: TGCGCCAGCAGCTACGGGGGGAGAGGGGAGCAGTTCTTC

D: TRBD1
J: TRBJ1-2
V: TRBV18
size: NA
CDR3: CASSRLNRGQINYGYTF
DNA: TGTGCCAGCTCACGTCTCAACAGGGGCCAAATAAACTATGGCTACACCTTC

D: NA
J: TRBJ2-1
V: TRBV5-1
size: NA
CDR3: CASSLNRENEQFF
DNA: TGCGCCAGCAGCTTGAACAGGGAGAATGAGCAGTTCTTC

D: TRBD1
J: TRBJ2-7
V: TRBV5-4
size: NA
CDR3: CASSRDRVGEQYF
DNA: TGTGCCAGCAGCAGGGACAGGGTGGGGGAGCAGTACTTC

D: TRBD1
J: TRBJ2-1
V: TRBV30
size: NA
CDR3: CAWGKPGQLYNEQFF
DNA: TGTGCCTGGGGAAAACCGGGACAGTTATACAATGAGCAGTTCTTC

D: NA
J: TRBJ2-3
V: TRBV12-5
size: NA
CDR3: CASGSRQEVSDTQYF
DNA: TGTGCTAGTGGTTCAAGACAGGAAGTTTCAGATACGCAGTATTTT

D: NA
J: TRBJ1-4
V: TRBV5-1
size: NA
CDR3: CASSLGNSVNEKLFF
DNA: TGCGCCAGCAGCTTGGGGAACAGTGTTAATGAAAAACTGTTTTTT

D: TRBD1
J: TRBJ2-7
V: TRBV6-6
size: NA
CDR3: CASSGGDRGKYF
DNA: TGTGCCAGCAGCGGAGGGGACAGGGGGAAGTACTTC

D: NA
J: TRBJ1-3
V: TRBV27
size: NA
CDR3: CASRRAASFGNTIYF
DNA: TGTGCCAGCAGGAGGGCCGCAAGCTTTGGAAACACCATATATTTT

D: TRBD1
J: TRBJ1-6
V: TRBV11-2
size: NA
CDR3: CASSFLQGATPLHF
DNA: TGTGCCAGCAGCTTTCTACAGGGGGCAACACCCCTCCACTTT

D: TRBD1
J: TRBJ2-1
V: TRBV13
size: NA
CDR3: CASSSDRVYNEQFF
DNA: TGTGCCAGCAGTTCGGACAGGGTCTACAATGAGCAGTTCTTC

D: NA
J: TRBJ2-7
V: TRBV28
size: NA
CDR3: CASSPPEDTTYEQYF
DNA: TGTGCCAGCAGTCCCCCCGAGGACACTACCTACGAGCAGTACTTC

D: TRBD1
J: TRBJ1-5
V: TRBV18
size: NA
CDR3: CASSSTTGTGRNQPQHF
DNA: TGTGCCAGCTCCTCAACTACCGGGACAGGGCGTAATCAGCCCCAGCATTTT

D: TRBD1
J: TRBJ1-1
V: TRBV18
size: few
CDR3: CASSPQGANTEAFF
DNA: TGTGCCAGCTCACCACAGGGGGCGAACACTGAAGCTTTCTTT

D: TRBD1
J: TRBJ2-4
V: TRBV5-1
size: NA
CDR3: CASSLGTGLFQGNIQYF
DNA: TGCGCCAGCAGCTTGGGGACAGGCCTCTTCCAGGGAAACATTCAGTACTTC

D: TRBD1
J: TRBJ2-7
V: TRBV27
size: NA
CDR3: CASRGQGKGRYEQYF
DNA: TGTGCCAGCAGGGGACAGGGTAAGGGGCGGTACGAGCAGTACTTC

D: NA
J: TRBJ1-5
V: TRBV2
size: NA
CDR3: CASSKQEGQPQHF
DNA: TGTGCCAGTTCTAAGCAGGAGGGTCAGCCCCAGCATTTT

D: TRBD1
J: TRBJ2-7
V: TRBV4-1
size: NA
CDR3: CASSHSTGGSYEQYF
DNA: TGCGCCAGCAGCCACTCGACAGGGGGTTCCTACGAGCAGTACTTC

D: TRBD2
J: TRBJ2-3
V: TRBV5-1
size: few
CDR3: CASSLSRTSGGTTDTQYF
DNA: TGCGCCAGCAGCTTGAGCCGGACTAGCGGGGGGACCACAGATACGCAGTATTTT

D: NA
J: TRBJ2-3
V: TRBV5-4
size: once
CDR3: CASSWPGSTDTQYF
DNA: TGTGCCAGCAGCTGGCCGGGGAGCACAGATACGCAGTATTTT

D: TRBD2
J: TRBJ2-5
V: TRBV2
size: NA
CDR3: CASTKGTSGGARETQYF
DNA: TGTGCCAGCACTAAGGGGACTAGCGGGGGGGCCAGAGAGACCCAGTACTTC

D: TRBD1
J: TRBJ1-1
V: TRBV2
size: NA
CDR3: CASRSGQRNTEAFF
DNA: TGTGCCAGCAGGTCGGGACAGAGGAACACTGAAGCTTTCTTT

D: NA
J: TRBJ2-5
V: TRBV7-6
size: NA
CDR3: CASSLLAETQYF
DNA: TGTGCCAGCAGCTTGCTAGCAGAGACCCAGTACTTC

D: NA
J: TRBJ2-3
V: TRBV5-1
size: NA
CDR3: CASSSPGFGTQYF
DNA: TGCGCCAGCAGCTCTCCGGGGTTTGGTACGCAGTATTTT